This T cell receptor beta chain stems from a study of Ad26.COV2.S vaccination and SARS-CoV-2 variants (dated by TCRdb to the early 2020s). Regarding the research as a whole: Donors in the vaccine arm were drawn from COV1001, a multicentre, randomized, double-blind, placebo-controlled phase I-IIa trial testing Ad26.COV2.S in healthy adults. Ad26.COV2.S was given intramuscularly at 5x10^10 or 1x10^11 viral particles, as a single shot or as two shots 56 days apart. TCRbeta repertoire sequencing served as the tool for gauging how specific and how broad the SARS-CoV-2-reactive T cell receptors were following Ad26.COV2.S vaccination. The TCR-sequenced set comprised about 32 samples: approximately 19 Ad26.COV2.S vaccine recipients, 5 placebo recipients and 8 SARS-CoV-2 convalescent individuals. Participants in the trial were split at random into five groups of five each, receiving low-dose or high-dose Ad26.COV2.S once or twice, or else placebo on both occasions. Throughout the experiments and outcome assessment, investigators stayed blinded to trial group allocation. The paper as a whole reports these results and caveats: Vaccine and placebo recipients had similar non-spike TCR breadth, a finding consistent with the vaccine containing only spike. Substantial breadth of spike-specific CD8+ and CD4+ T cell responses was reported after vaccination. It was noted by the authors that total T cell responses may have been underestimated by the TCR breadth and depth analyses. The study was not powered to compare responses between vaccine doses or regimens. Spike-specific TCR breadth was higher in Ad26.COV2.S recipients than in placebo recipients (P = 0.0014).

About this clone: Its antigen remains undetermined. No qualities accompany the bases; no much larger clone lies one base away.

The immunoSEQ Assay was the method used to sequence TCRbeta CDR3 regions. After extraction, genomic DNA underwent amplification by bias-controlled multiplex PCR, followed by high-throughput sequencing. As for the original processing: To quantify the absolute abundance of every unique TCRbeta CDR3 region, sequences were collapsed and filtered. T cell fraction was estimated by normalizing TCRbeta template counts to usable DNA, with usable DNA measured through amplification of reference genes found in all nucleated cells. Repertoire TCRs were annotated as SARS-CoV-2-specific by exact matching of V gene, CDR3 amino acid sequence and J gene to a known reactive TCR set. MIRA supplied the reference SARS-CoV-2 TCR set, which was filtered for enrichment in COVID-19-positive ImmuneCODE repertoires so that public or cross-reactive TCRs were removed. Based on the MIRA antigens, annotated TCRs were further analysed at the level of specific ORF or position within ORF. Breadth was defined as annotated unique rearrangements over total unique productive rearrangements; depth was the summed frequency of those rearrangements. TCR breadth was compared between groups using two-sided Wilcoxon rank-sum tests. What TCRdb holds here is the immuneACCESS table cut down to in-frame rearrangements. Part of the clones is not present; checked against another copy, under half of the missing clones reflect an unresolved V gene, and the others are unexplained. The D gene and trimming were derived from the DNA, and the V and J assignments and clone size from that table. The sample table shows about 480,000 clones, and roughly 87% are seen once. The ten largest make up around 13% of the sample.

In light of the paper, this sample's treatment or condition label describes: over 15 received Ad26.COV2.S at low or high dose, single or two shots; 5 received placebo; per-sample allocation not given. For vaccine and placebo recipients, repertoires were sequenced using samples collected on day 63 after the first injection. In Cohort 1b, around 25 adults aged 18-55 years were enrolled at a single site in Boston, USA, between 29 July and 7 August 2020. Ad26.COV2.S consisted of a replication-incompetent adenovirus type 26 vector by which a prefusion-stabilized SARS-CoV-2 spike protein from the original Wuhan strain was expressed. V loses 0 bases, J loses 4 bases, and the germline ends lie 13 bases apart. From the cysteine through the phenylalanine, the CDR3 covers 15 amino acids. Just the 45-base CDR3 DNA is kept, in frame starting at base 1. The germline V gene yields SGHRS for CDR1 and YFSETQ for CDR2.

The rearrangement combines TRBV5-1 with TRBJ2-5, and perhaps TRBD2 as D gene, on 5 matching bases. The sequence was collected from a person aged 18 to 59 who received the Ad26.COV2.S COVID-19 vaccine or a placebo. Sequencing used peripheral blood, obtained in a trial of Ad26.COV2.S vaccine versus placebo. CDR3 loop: CASSLGRPGGETQYF. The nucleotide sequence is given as TGCGCCAGCAGCTTGGGCCGGCCTGGAGGAGAGACCCAGTACTTC. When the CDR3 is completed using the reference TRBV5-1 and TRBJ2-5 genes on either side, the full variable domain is KAGVTQTPRYLIKTRGQQVTLSCSPISGHRSVSWYQQTPGQGLQFLFEYFSETQRNKGNFPGRFSGRQFSNSRSEMNVSTLELGDSALYLCASSLGRPGGETQYFGPGTRLLVL.